These T cell receptor beta chains were read from a single sample in a study of shared clonotypes between healthy human individuals. Produced via immunoSEQ multiplex PCR; TCRdb's table is partial and in-frame only. The data show over a million clones, around 97% seen once. Source material: naive CD4+ T cells sorted from blood. The receptors were sampled from a man between 25 and 39 years old in good health. CDR3s include the opening cysteine and the closing phenylalanine or tryptophan. Each record gives: V gene, D gene, J gene, CDR3 DNA, CDR3 protein. D genes are given only for firm matches.

>TRBV11-2|NA|TRBJ1-3
TGTGCCAGCAGGGACAACTCTGGAAACACCATATATTTT
CASRDNSGNTIYF
>TRBV2|NA|TRBJ2-2
TGTGCCAGCGTCTCCGAGTTCGCGAACACCGGGGAGCTGTTTTTT
CASVSEFANTGELFF
>TRBV10-3|TRBD1|TRBJ1-5
TGTGCCACCACCGGGGACAGGGATTATCAGCCCCAGCATTTT
CATTGDRDYQPQHF
>TRBV6-1|NA|TRBJ2-7
TGTGCCAGCAGTGAAAGGAGGGTATTACCGGGGGAGCAGTACTTC
CASSERRVLPGEQYF
>TRBV5-1|NA|TRBJ2-1
TGCGCCAGCAGCTTGGCCACGGGGGCGAATGAGCAGTTCTTC
CASSLATGANEQFF
>TRBV19|NA|TRBJ2-5
TGTGCCAGTAGTCTCACCGGACTGCTTCAAGAGACCCAGTACTTC
CASSLTGLLQETQYF
>TRBV6-1|NA|TRBJ1-2
TGTGCCACCCAACCCGGGGGAGTATCTGGCTACACCTTC
CATQPGGVSGYTF
>TRBV6-1|NA|TRBJ1-5
TGTGCCAGCAGTGGGATCCAGGGTGAAGGCAATCAGCCCCAGCATTTT
CASSGIQGEGNQPQHF
>TRBV29-1|NA|TRBJ1-5
TGCAGCGTTGGAGGAGTGAATCAGCCCCAGCATTTT
CSVGGVNQPQHF
>TRBV5-6|TRBD1|TRBJ2-4
TGTGCCAGCAGCTTGGGGACAGGGGGAATACTAGCCAAAAACATTCAGTACTTC
CASSLGTGGILAKNIQYF
>TRBV5-1|NA|TRBJ2-7
TGCGCCAGCAGCTTGGGGACCGGGACGCCGAGCTTATACTTC
CASSLGTGTPSLYF
>TRBV7-8|NA|TRBJ2-2
TGTGCCAGCAGTTTCACAGGGTTAAGCGTCGGGGAGCTGTTTTTT
CASSFTGLSVGELFF
>TRBV18|NA|TRBJ1-4
TGTGCCAGCTCACCAAGCGGTGAAAAACTGTTTTTT
CASSPSGEKLFF
>TRBV28|TRBD1|TRBJ2-7
TGTGCCAGCAGTTTAGAGGGGGCCTCCGCTCTCTACGAGCAGTACTTC
CASSLEGASALYEQYF
>TRBV29-1|NA|TRBJ1-4
TGCAGCGTTGTGGGTCTAAATGAAAAACTGTTTTTT
CSVVGLNEKLFF
>TRBV5-1|NA|TRBJ2-2
TGCGCCAGCAGCTTAATTGGGGGTACCGGGGAGCTGTTTTTT
CASSLIGGTGELFF
>TRBV4-1|TRBD1|TRBJ1-2
TGCGCCAGCAGCCAAGTAATTCAGGGGGACTATGGCTACACCTTC
CASSQVIQGDYGYTF
>TRBV6-4|NA|TRBJ2-3
TGTGCCAGCAGAGAGACAGCGAGCACAGATACGCAGTATTTT
CASRETASTDTQYF
>TRBV5-4|NA|TRBJ2-1
TGTGCCAGCAGCTTGGCGGGGAGCTCCTACAATGAGCAGTTCTTC
CASSLAGSSYNEQFF
>TRBV5-1|NA|TRBJ2-2
TGCGCCAGCAGCTTGGGTGGGGCGCCGGGCACCGGGGAGCTGTTTTTT
CASSLGGAPGTGELFF